Described below is a single T cell receptor beta chain sequence and its context. Its target is unknown. The ends were cut back, 1 base at V and 0 bases at J, with 13 bases in the middle. Germline lookup yields CDR1 MDHEN and CDR2 SYDVKM. The CDR3 covers 18 residues. The data were taken from a study of graft-versus-host responses after intestinal transplantation. Some clones are missing from TCRdb's copy, which holds only in-frame ones; the method was immunoSEQ multiplex PCR. The sample gives approximately 75,000 clones, 90% of which show up once; about 4% is in the top ten. The sample here was unstimulated CD8+ T cells sorted from spleen or lymph node cells, taken before transplant. The V and J genes are TRBV28 and TRBJ1-6; unclear D gene. The clonotype was recovered from a human donor who was the organ donor for an intestinal transplant. The CDR3 DNA reads as TGTGCCAGCAGTTTATATCTCGCAGCGAGCTCCTATAATTCACCCCTCCACTTT. Translated, it gives CASSLYLAASSYNSPLHF.